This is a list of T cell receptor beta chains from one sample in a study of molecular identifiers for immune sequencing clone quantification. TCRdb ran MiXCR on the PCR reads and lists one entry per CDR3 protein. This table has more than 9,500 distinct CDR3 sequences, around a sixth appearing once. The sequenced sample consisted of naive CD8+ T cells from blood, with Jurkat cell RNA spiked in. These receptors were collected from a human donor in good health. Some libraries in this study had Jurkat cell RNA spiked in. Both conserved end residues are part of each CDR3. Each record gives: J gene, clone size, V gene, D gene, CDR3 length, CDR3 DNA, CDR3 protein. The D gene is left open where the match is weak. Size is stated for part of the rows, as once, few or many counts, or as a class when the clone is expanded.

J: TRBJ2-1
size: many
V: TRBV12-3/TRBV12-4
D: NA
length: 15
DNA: TGTGCCAGCAGTTCCCGGGACGGATTCTACAATGAGCAGTTCTTC
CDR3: CASSSRDGFYNEQFF

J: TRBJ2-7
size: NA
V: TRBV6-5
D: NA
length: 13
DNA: TGTGCCAGCAGTTACGGACTAATCTACGAGCAGTACTTC
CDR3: CASSYGLIYEQYF

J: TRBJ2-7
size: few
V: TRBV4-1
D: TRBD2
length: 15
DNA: TGCGCCAGCAGCCAAGTCGCGGGAGGGCCGGGGGAGCAGTACTTC
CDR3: CASSQVAGGPGEQYF

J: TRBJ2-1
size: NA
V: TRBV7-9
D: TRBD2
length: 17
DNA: TGTGCCAGCAGCTCACTGTCTTTGGGACTAGCGGGAGGTGAGCAGTTCTTC
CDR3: CASSSLSLGLAGGEQFF

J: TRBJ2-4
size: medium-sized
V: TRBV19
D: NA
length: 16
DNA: TGTGCCAGTAGTACCCTTGGGCTACCAGCCAAAAACATTCAGTACTTC
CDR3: CASSTLGLPAKNIQYF

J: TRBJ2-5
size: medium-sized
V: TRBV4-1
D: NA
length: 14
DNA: TGCGCCAGCAGCTCGTGGACTAACCAAGAGACCCAGTACTTC
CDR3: CASSSWTNQETQYF

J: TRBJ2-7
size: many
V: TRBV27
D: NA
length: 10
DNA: TGTGCCAGCAGTTCCCTGTGGCAGTACTTC
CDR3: CASSSLWQYF

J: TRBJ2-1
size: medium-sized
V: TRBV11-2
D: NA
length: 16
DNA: TGTGCCAGCAGCTTAGATCCCGGGGAAACGGGGGATGAGCAGTTCTTC
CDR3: CASSLDPGETGDEQFF

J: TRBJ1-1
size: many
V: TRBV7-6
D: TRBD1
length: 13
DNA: TGTGCCAGCAGCTTAGGACAGGGGAAAGAAGCTTTCTTT
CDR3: CASSLGQGKEAFF

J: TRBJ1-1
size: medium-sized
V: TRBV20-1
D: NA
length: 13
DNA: TGCAGTGCTCGTGGACTGGGTGACACTGAAGCTTTCTTT
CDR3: CSARGLGDTEAFF

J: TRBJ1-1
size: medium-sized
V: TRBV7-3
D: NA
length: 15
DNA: TGTGCCAGCAGCTTAACCCACTTTGTAGGGGCTGAAGCTTTCTTT
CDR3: CASSLTHFVGAEAFF

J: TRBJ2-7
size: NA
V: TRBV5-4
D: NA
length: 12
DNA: TGTGCCAGCAAGTTGGGATCCGGCGAGCAGTACTTC
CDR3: CASKLGSGEQYF

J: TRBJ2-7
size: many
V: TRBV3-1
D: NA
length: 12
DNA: TGTGCCAGCAGCCAGACCTCCTACGAGCAGTACTTC
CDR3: CASSQTSYEQYF

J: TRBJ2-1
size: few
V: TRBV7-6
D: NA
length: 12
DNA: TGTGCCAGCAGCTTTGGGCGGGACGAGCAGTTCTTC
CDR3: CASSFGRDEQFF

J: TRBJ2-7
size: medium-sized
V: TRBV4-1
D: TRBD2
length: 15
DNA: TGCGCCAGCAGCCAATTAGCGGGAGGAGGGTACGAGCAGTACTTC
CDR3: CASSQLAGGGYEQYF

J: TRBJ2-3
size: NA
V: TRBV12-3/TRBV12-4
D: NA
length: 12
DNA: TGTGCCAGCAGCTCCGGACTTGGTACGCTGTATTTT
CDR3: CASSSGLGTLYF

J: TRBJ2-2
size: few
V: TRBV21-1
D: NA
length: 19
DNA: TGTGCCAGCAGCAAAGTGCGATTTGTACTAGCGGATCCGTTCGGGGAGCTGTTTTTT
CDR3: CASSKVRFVLADPFGELFF

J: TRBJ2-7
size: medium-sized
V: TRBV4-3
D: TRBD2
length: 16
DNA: TGCGCCAGCAGCCAAGATCTGGGACTAGCGGGAACCGAGCAGTACTTC
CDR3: CASSQDLGLAGTEQYF

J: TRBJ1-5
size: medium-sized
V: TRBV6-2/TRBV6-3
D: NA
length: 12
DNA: TGTGCCAGCAGCCCCATCTATCAGCCCCAGCATTTT
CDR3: CASSPIYQPQHF

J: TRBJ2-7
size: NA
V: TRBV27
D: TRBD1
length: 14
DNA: TGTGCCAGCAGTTCGTCCGACAGGGTAAACGAGCAGTACTTC
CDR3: CASSSSDRVNEQYF

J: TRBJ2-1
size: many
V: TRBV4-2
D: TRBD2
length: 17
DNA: TGTGCCAGCAGCCAAGATATTATACTAGCGGGAGGGGATGAGCAGTTCTTC
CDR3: CASSQDIILAGGDEQFF

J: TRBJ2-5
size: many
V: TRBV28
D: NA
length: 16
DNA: TGTGCCAGCAGGGGCGGGGCCCAACCCACGAGAGAGACCCAGTACTTC
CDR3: CASRGGAQPTRETQYF

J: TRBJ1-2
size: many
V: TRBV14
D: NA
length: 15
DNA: TGTGCCAGCAGCCAATGGGGGTTAGCTAACTATGGCTACACCTTC
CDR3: CASSQWGLANYGYTF

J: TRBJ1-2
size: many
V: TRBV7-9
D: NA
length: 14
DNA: TGTGCCAGCAGCTCTAGCCCGGGACTCCCACGTAGGGTCTTC
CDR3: CASSSSPGLPRRVF

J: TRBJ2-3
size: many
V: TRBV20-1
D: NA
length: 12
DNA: TGCAGTGCTACCTATAGCACAGATACGCAGTATTTT
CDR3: CSATYSTDTQYF

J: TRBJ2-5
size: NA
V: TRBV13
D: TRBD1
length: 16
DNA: TGTGCCAGCAGCCCCTTAGGGGGCAGGGGCCAAGAGGCCCAGTACTTC
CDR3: CASSPLGGRGQEAQYF

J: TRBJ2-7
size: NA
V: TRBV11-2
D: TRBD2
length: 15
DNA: TGTGCCAGCAGCTTTTCTAGCGGCCGCAGGAACGAGCAGTACTTC
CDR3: CASSFSSGRRNEQYF

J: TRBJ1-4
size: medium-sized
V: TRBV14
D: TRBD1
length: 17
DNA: TGTGCCAGCAGCCGGACGACAGGGTTTCTGGCCCGTGAAAAACTGTTTTTT
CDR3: CASSRTTGFLAREKLFF

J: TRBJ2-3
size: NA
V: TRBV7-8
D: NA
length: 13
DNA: TGTGCCAGCGGGTATCAGTACACAGATACGCAGTATTTT
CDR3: CASGYQYTDTQYF

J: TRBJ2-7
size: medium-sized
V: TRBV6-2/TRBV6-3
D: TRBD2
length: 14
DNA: TGTGCCAGCAGGGGACTAGCGGGAGGGCCCGAGCAGTACTTC
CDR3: CASRGLAGGPEQYF

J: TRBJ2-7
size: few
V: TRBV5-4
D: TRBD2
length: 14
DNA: TGTGCCAGCAGCTTGGCGGCGGGAGGGGGCGAGCAGTACTTC
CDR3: CASSLAAGGGEQYF

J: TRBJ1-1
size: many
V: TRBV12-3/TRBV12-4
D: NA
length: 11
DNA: TGTGCCAGCAGTTTCGACACTGAAGCTTTCTTT
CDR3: CASSFDTEAFF

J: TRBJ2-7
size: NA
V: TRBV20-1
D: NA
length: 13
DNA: TGCAGTGCTAGATACGGCCAGACCTACGAGCAGTACTTC
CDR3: CSARYGQTYEQYF

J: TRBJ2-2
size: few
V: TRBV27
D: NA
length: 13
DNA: TGTGCCAGCAGTTTATCGGGGACCGGGGAGCTGTTTTTT
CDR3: CASSLSGTGELFF

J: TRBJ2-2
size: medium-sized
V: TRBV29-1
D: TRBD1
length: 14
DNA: TGCAGCGTTGTTGGGACAGGGGTGGCCGGGGAGCTGTTTTTT
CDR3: CSVVGTGVAGELFF

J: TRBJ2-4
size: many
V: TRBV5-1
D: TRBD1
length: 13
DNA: TGCGCCAGCAGCGGGACAGGGAATGGCATTCAGTACTTC
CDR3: CASSGTGNGIQYF

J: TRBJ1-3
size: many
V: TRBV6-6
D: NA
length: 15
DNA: TGTGCCAGCAGTTACTCGGGTTTAGCTGGAAACACCATATATTTT
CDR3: CASSYSGLAGNTIYF

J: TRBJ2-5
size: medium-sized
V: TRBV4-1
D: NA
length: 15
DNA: TGCGCCAGCAGCCAAGGGCCGGATCCTTGGGAGACCCAGTACTTC
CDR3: CASSQGPDPWETQYF

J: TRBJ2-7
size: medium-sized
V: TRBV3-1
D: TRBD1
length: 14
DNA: TGTGCCAGCAGCCCGGGACAGGGAGAGTACGAGCAGTACTTC
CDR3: CASSPGQGEYEQYF

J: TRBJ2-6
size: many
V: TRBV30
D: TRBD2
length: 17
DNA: TGTGCCTGGAGTGGTCTAGCGGGATCTCCTGGGGCCAACGTCCTGACTTTC
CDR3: CAWSGLAGSPGANVLTF

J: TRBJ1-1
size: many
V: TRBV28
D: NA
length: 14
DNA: TGTGCCAGCAGAGCACCAGGAGGGGACCCTGAAGCTTTCTTT
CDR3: CASRAPGGDPEAFF

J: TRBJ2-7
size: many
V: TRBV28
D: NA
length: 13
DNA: TGTGCCAGCAGTCCAGTAGACTCCTACGAGCAGTACTTC
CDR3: CASSPVDSYEQYF